Listed below are T cell receptor beta chains from one sample, sequenced in a study of T cell responses to AZD1222 COVID-19 vaccine. Sequencing was performed with immunoSEQ multiplex PCR; in TCRdb, only in-frame clones are kept and a portion is missing. The sample records tens of thousands of clones, more than 65% being singletons. Sequenced here: peripheral blood, sampled on day 0 of AZD1222 vaccination. These receptors originate from an adult in good health. The CDR3 runs from the conserved cysteine through the conserved F or W. The D gene is left open where the match is weak.

CDR3aa	v_gene	j_gene	d_gene
CASSLQGAKETQYF	TRBV28	TRBJ2-5	TRBD1
CASSPGLSTDTQYF	TRBV11-3	TRBJ2-3	NA
CASSLGGTGPYGYTF	TRBV28	TRBJ1-2	TRBD1
CASTLRRGYGYTF	TRBV3-1/TRBV3-2	TRBJ1-2	NA
CASSSSDRPGSEAFF	TRBV7-6	TRBJ1-1	NA
CASSETGLVSDTQYF	TRBV2	TRBJ2-3	NA
CASSSPYISSYNEQFF	TRBV5-8	TRBJ2-1	NA
CASSQGQGNYGYTF	TRBV19	TRBJ1-2	TRBD1
CASSLRDRRFNEQFF	TRBV6-2/TRBV6-3	TRBJ2-1	NA
CASSSTSGFEQFF	TRBV12-3/TRBV12-4	TRBJ2-1	TRBD2